The T cell receptor (beta chain) under discussion was sequenced for a study of tissue T cells after allogeneic stem cell transplantation. Of note for this clone: Its specificity is unknown.

Notes on the study in general: Across patients, clones rarely overlapped, yet motif clusters were shared tissue-specifically. The patient cohort was small and clinically heterogeneous, with limited sampling depth. Within patients, tissue anatomy strongly shaped TCR repertoire composition.

The data were produced by immunoSEQ multiplex PCR, yet TCRdb's version contains in-frame clones alone and is incomplete. The data show about 6,800 clones, less than 70% seen once. The CDR3 has 14 amino acids. V shed 3 bases and J shed 12 bases, with 17 bases lying between them. Germline CDR1 LNHDA, CDR2 SQIVND (reference sequence). Non-transplant comparator patients with other cancers had at least five gastrointestinal samples and no known gastrointestinal disease. This receptor was obtained from a female donor older than 55 with lung cancer. Sequenced material: duodenum tissue, taken at autopsy. This chain links TRBV19 with TRBJ1-4; no firm D call. The CDR3 DNA follows: TGTGCCAGTAGTATCGCGACTTTTAGGGTAGAACTGTTTTTT. This gives the protein CASSIATFRVELFF.